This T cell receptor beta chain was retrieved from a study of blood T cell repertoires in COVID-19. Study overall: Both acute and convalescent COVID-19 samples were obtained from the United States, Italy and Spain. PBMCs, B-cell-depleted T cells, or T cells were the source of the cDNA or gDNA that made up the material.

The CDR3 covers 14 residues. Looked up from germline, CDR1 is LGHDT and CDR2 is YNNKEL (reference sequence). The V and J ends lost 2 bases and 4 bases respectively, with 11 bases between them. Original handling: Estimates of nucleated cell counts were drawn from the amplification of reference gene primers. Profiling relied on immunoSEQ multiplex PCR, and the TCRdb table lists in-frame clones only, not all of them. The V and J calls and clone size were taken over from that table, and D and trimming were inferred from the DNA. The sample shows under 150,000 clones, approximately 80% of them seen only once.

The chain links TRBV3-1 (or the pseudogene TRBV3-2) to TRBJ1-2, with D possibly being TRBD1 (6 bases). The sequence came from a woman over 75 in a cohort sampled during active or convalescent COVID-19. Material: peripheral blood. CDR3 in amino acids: CASSQRGMSYGYTF. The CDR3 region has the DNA TGTGCCAGCAGCCAAAGGGGGATGAGCTATGGCTACACCTTC.